The T cell receptor beta chain under discussion was sequenced for a study of beta chain features in type 1 diabetes. On the study more broadly: Healthy donors, compared against patients, showed similar age, gender and cell yields.

To note about this clone: What it binds is not known.

The authors reverse transcribed all of the isolated RNA, so sequencing captured expressed TCRB transcripts. Sequenced by immunoSEQ multiplex PCR; TCRdb stores in-frame clones only, minus some. The table has 95,000 to 150,000 clones, about a sixth seen once. Study results and limitations: Shortening that was moderate but significant affected the TCRB CDR3s of Type 1 diabetes patients in all four CD4+ subsets. Type 1 diabetes patients showed fewer insertions and more deletions at VDJ junctions. cDNA-based reads could over-represent cells with high TCR expression.

The source material was central memory CD4+ T cells from blood. This clonotype was obtained from a man younger than 45 with type 1 diabetes.

CDR3 bases: TGTGCCAGCAGCTCAGTCGGAGGTGGGGCAGATACGCAGTATTTT. Amino acid sequence: CASSSVGGGADTQYF. The rearrangement links TRBV7-2 to TRBJ2-3; tentatively, D is TRBD2 (5 bases). Germline V gives CDR1 SGHTA, CDR2 FQGNSA. This CDR3 region has 15 residues. V lost 4 bases to trimming and J lost 4 bases, with 15 bases between them.